These 28 T cell receptor beta chains share one sample of origin, sequenced in a study of T cell responses to AZD1222 COVID-19 vaccine. Clones were sequenced by immunoSEQ multiplex PCR, and TCRdb holds only the in-frame ones, with some missing. The data contain some 120,000 clones, 85% to 95% of them singletons. Sequenced material: peripheral blood, taken on day 0 of AZD1222 vaccination. These receptors originate from an adult in good health.

J is TRBJ1-4 and V is TRBV3-1 (or the pseudogene TRBV3-2), with D uncertain. V shed 3 bases and J shed 7 bases, with 12 bases lying between them. Germline V gene data show CDR1 as LGHDT and CDR2 as YNNKEL (reference sequence). The CDR3 is 14 residues long. CDR3 DNA sequence: TGTGCCAGCAGCCAGTCGGAAGGGAGTGAAAAACTGTTTTTT. Translating gives CASSQSEGSEKLFF.

The chain links TRBV9 to TRBJ2-1, with TRBD2 matching 9 bases. CDR1 is SGDLS, CDR2 YYNGEE, per germline. The CDR3 has 15 amino acids. Trimming took 4 bases from V and 7 from J; bases not matched to a gene: 9. CDR3 sequence reads: CASSPGVAGVNEQFF. The CDR3 region has the DNA TGTGCCAGCAGCCCCGGGGTAGCGGGAGTAAATGAGCAGTTCTTC.

The CDR3 DNA reads as TGTGCCAGCAAAACGACAGTGAGCTTTAACTATGGCTACACCTTC. Protein product: CASKTTVSFNYGYTF. The gene calls are TRBV6-5 and TRBJ1-2, with D possibly matching TRBD1 (5 bases). This CDR3 spans 15 amino acids. Trimming took off 7 bases at V and 1 base at J, with 16 bases between the two ends. Germline V gene lookup returns CDR1 MNHEY and CDR2 SVGAGI.

This chain connects TRBV15 to TRBJ2-2, with D uncertain. The CDR3 length is 14 residues. Germline CDR1 reads LNHNV; CDR2 reads YYDKDF (reference sequence). V lost 0 bases and J lost 6, with 8 bases in between. The chain's CDR3 is CATSRDHQAGELFF. For the CDR3, the DNA is TGTGCCACCAGCAGAGACCATCAAGCCGGGGAGCTGTTTTTT.

This chain uses TRBV27 with TRBJ2-2, with 7 nucleotides matching TRBD2. The CDR3 consists of 15 residues. Looked up from germline, CDR1 is MNHEY and CDR2 is SMNVEV (reference sequence). After removal of 6 bases from V and 2 bases from J, the junction contained 6 bases not matched to a gene. This chain's CDR3 is CASRGGTVNTGELFF. CDR3 coding DNA: TGTGCCAGCAGGGGGGGGACGGTAAACACCGGGGAGCTGTTTTTT.

The genes are TRBV2 and TRBJ1-2; possibly TRBD1 for D (5 bases). Germline values: CDR1 SNHLY, CDR2 FYNNEI. The CDR3 length is 13 residues. Trimming took 5 bases from V and 4 from J, leaving 11 bases between them. The CDR3 spells CASSPTGIYGYTF. In DNA, the CDR3 is TGTGCCAGCAGTCCCACAGGAATCTATGGCTACACCTTC.

The chain has TRBV10-1 and TRBJ2-3; 8 bases are a match to TRBD2. The CDR3 has 14 amino acids. J gave up 4 bases and V 3 bases, and 3 bases lay outside the gene matches. Germline CDR1 reads WNHNN; CDR2 reads SYGVQD (reference sequence). CDR3 in amino acids: CASSEGAGADTQYF. CDR3 DNA: TGCGCCAGCAGTGAAGGAGCGGGAGCAGATACGCAGTATTTT.

This clone was counted once. The CDR3 bases are TGTGCCACCAGGGGAGGACCAGCCGGGGAGCTGTTTTTT. Translating gives CATRGGPAGELFF. The chain links TRBV24-1 to TRBJ2-2, with a tentative D call TRBD2 (6 bases). Germline V CDR1 and CDR2: KGHDR, SFDVKD. The ends were cut back, 7 bases at V and 6 bases at J, with 11 bases in the middle. This CDR3 comprises 13 residues.

The chain joins TRBV11-2 to TRBJ2-3, with 7 positions matching TRBD2. The CDR3 runs 15 residues. V gave up 6 bases and J gave up 1 base; unmatched junction bases: 7. Germline V gene lookup returns CDR1 SGHAT and CDR2 FQNNGV. The CDR3 DNA reads as TGTGCCAGCAGTATCCGGGACTATGGCACAGATACGCAGTATTTT. Translation gives CASSIRDYGTDTQYF.

This clone was seen at least ten times. This chain joins TRBV6-5 and TRBJ1-1; D ambiguous. The V end lost 4 bases, the J end lost 4 bases, and 13 bases lay between the germline ends. Germline V lookup: CDR1 MNHEY, CDR2 SVGAGI. There are 14 residues in the CDR3. The CDR3 DNA reads TGTGCCAGCAGTTCGTCCCCCAGGCCCACTGAAGCTTTCTTT. Its protein product is CASSSSPRPTEAFF.

The V gene is TRBV5-1, the J gene TRBJ1-4, with TRBD1 identical over 10 bases. The CDR3 consists of 16 residues. The germline gives CDR1 SGHRS, CDR2 YFSETQ. V shed 5 bases, J shed 5 bases, and the junction held 9 bases outside the gene matches. The CDR3 nucleotides are TGCGCCAGCAGGTTGCGTGGGGGACAGGGGAATGAAAAACTGTTTTTT. The encoded protein is CASRLRGGQGNEKLFF.

The DNA for the CDR3 is TGTGCCAGCCGGCCGGGACAGGGGGTTCACTACTATGGCTACACCTTC. It is translated as CASRPGQGVHYYGYTF. The chain employs TRBV7-4 and TRBJ1-2, with 11 bases aligning to TRBD1. This CDR3 region has 16 residues. CDR1 SGHVT and CDR2 SQSDAQ come from the germline V gene. J gave up 3 bases and V 8 bases, and 11 bases lay outside the gene matches.

The V and J genes are TRBV6-5 and TRBJ1-1, with TRBD1 as a possible D gene (5 bases). Trimming removed 8 bases from V and 10 bases from J, with 17 bases in between. The CDR3 length is 12 residues. CDR1 is MNHEY and CDR2 is SVGAGI in the germline V gene. The CDR3 sequence: CASHPPGLGAFF. In nucleotides, the CDR3 is TGTGCCAGCCATCCCCCAGGGTTGGGAGCTTTCTTT.

The chain joins TRBV27 to TRBJ1-1; the D is unclear. Deletions cut 0 bases from V and 0 bases from J, with 5 bases between. The CDR3 loop spans 14 amino acids. From germline, CDR1 is MNHEY and CDR2 SMNVEV (reference sequence). CDR3 DNA sequence: TGTGCCAGCAGTTTATCGGCTATGAACACTGAAGCTTTCTTT. Amino acid sequence: CASSLSAMNTEAFF.

This sequence joins TRBV4-1 and TRBJ2-7, with TRBD2 as a possible D gene (5 bases). Looked up from germline, CDR1 is MGHRA and CDR2 is YSYEKL. V was cut by 0 bases and J by 7 bases, with 16 bases left in between. The CDR3 is 15 residues long. CDR3 residues: CASSQDYNYSGEQYF. The CDR3 coding sequence is TGCGCCAGCAGCCAAGATTATAACTATTCGGGGGAGCAGTACTTC.

In this sample, this clone turned up a few times. V gene TRBV6-5 combines with J gene TRBJ1-1; D perhaps matches TRBD1 (5 bases). Germline loops: CDR1 MNHEY, CDR2 SVGAGI. Trimming took 10 bases from V and 1 from J, leaving 16 bases between them. This CDR3 contains 14 residues. This CDR3 reads CAITPRGRNTEAFF. The CDR3 DNA reads TGTGCCATCACCCCTCGGGGGAGGAACACTGAAGCTTTCTTT.

V and J are TRBV6-5 and TRBJ1-2, with 8 bases that match TRBD1. Germline CDR1 reads MNHEY; CDR2 reads SVGAGI. The CDR3 is 13 residues long. V lost 10 bases and J lost 7; bases outside the gene matches: 11. In DNA, the CDR3 is TGTGCCACCCGTATTGACAGGGGCGGTGGCTACACCTTC. Its translation: CATRIDRGGGYTF.

The chain links TRBV3-1 (or the pseudogene TRBV3-2) to TRBJ1-5; possible D gene TRBD1, 6 bases. CDR1 and CDR2 (germline): LGHDT, YNNKEL (reference sequence). V lost 4 bases to trimming and J lost 2 bases, with 6 bases between them. This CDR3 spans 13 amino acids. Here the CDR3 DNA reads TGTGCCAGCAGCCCAGGGGGCAATCAGCCCCAGCATTTT. Translating gives CASSPGGNQPQHF.

The chain combines TRBV27 with TRBJ2-5; D unclear. With 1 base removed from V and 4 bases from J, the gap between germline ends came to 4 bases. The germline gives CDR1 MNHEY, CDR2 SMNVEV (reference sequence). The CDR3 spans 12 residues. CDR3 amino acids: CASSLLGETQYF. In nucleotides, the CDR3 is TGTGCCAGCAGTTTATTGGGAGAGACCCAGTACTTC.

This chain joins TRBV4-1 and TRBJ2-2, with unresolved D. V dropped 0 bases and J dropped 3 bases, with 5 bases sitting between them. The CDR3 is 14 amino acids. The germline V gene encodes CDR1 MGHRA and CDR2 YSYEKL. CDR3 nucleotide sequence: TGCGCCAGCAGCCAAGATGGGGACACCGGGGAGCTGTTTTTT. Amino acids: CASSQDGDTGELFF.

CDR3 DNA sequence: TGTGCCAGTAGTCGAGTGGACAGGGAGACTGAAGCTTTCTTT. This codes for CASSRVDRETEAFF. This rearrangement joins TRBV19 to TRBJ1-1; 8 positions match TRBD1. The ends lost 5 bases at V and 5 bases at J; junction bases unmatched: 7. CDR1 is LNHDA and CDR2 is SQIVND in the germline V gene (reference sequence). The CDR3 spans 14 residues.

This sequence joins TRBV29-1 and TRBJ2-7, with 7 nucleotides matching TRBD2. The CDR3 extends over 12 amino acids. In germline, CDR1 is SQVTM, CDR2 ANQGSEA. For the CDR3, the DNA is TGCAGTGTTTGGGCGGGAGACTACGAGCAGTACTTC. This encodes CSVWAGDYEQYF.

The chain employs TRBV27 and TRBJ2-7, with D possibly TRBD1 on 6 matching bases. The CDR3 consists of 15 residues. Trimming pared 1 base from V and 7 bases from J, leaving 17 bases between. Germline V gene lookup returns CDR1 MNHEY and CDR2 SMNVEV (reference sequence). CDR3 sequence (DNA): TGTGCCAGCAGTTTATTTGGGGGCCAACCAACTGAGCAGTACTTC. Translating it yields CASSLFGGQPTEQYF.

The chain couples TRBV19 to TRBJ2-5; 12 bases line up with TRBD2. The V segment lost 9 bases and the J segment 4 bases; nucleotides outside the gene matches: 9. Germline loops: CDR1 LNHDA, CDR2 SQIVND (reference sequence). This CDR3 has 15 amino acids. The CDR3 region has the DNA TGTGCCAGCCGAAGCAAACTAGCGGGAGGAGAGACCCAGTACTTC. It translates to CASRSKLAGGETQYF.

The genes are TRBV5-1 and TRBJ1-2, with a weak D call TRBD1 (6 bases). The V end lost 2 bases, the J end lost 0 bases, and 11 bases lay between the germline ends. The CDR3 has 15 amino acids. The V gene's germline CDR1 is SGHRS and CDR2 YFSETQ. The DNA of the CDR3 is TGCGCCAGCAGCTTCGGCGGGACAACTAACTATGGCTACACCTTC. It codes for CASSFGGTTNYGYTF.

V and J are TRBV27 and TRBJ1-4; 9 bases are a match to TRBD1. The CDR3 covers 18 residues. From germline, CDR1 is MNHEY and CDR2 SMNVEV (reference sequence). V lost 4 bases and J lost 3; bases outside the gene matches: 12. The CDR3 loop reads CASSSTTGGAESNEKLFF. The CDR3 DNA follows: TGTGCCAGCAGTTCCACCACAGGGGGCGCAGAGTCTAATGAAAAACTGTTTTTT.

The chain employs TRBV4-1 and TRBJ2-1; 7 bases map to TRBD2. V lost 4 bases, J lost 6 bases, and 18 bases stayed unmatched. CDR1 MGHRA and CDR2 YSYEKL come from the germline V gene. CDR3 length equals 18 residues. As DNA, the CDR3 is TGCGCCAGCAGCCCCTCCCCAATTAGGCGGGAGAACCGCAATGAGCAGTTCTTC. Protein: CASSPSPIRRENRNEQFF.

This clone was recorded only once. The gene calls are TRBV6-5 and TRBJ1-6; D ambiguous. The CDR3 totals 13 residues. Trimming removed 8 bases at V and 8 bases at J, with 13 bases between. CDR1 and CDR2 (germline): MNHEY, SVGAGI. The CDR3 sequence: CASFLAEDSPLHF. The DNA for the CDR3 is TGTGCCAGCTTCCTGGCCGAAGATTCACCCCTCCACTTT.